The next 18 T cell receptor beta chains were all read from a single sample in a study of T cells in Graves' hyperthyroidism and ophthalmopathy. Researchers amplified the TCR beta CDR3 regions from RNA transcripts. Carried out on the TCR CDR3, a first-round RT-PCR used the HTBI primer set. From the multiplex PCR reads, TCRdb called clonotypes with MiXCR, one entry per CDR3 protein. This sample has 500,000 to 750,000 distinct CDR3 sequences, with around 45% found just once. Sequencing was performed on peripheral blood or thyroid tissue (not recorded which). Receptor source: a woman aged 18-29 years with Graves' hyperthyroidism.

The gene calls are TRBV7-9 and TRBJ2-1; possibly TRBD2 for D (5 bases). CDR3 length: 16 amino acids. The V end was cut by 5 bases, the J end by 1 base, with 15 bases between. CDR1 is SEHNR, CDR2 FQNEAQ, per germline (reference sequence). The CDR3 here is CASSPRPRLSYNEQFF. The CDR3 nucleotides are TGTGCCAGCAGCCCCCGACCGAGACTATCCTACAATGAGCAGTTCTTC. The full variable domain, with the rest looked up from reference TRBV7-9 and TRBJ2-1, is DTGVSQNPRHKITKRGQNVTFRCDPISEHNRLYWYRQTLGQGPEFLTYFQNEAQLEKSRLLSDRFSAERPKGSFSTLEIQRTEQGDSAMYLCASSPRPRLSYNEQFFGPGTRLTVL.

This clonotype was seen at least ten times. The chain combines TRBV7-9 with TRBJ1-1; D call uncertain. The CDR3 contains 13 residues. Germline CDR1 SEHNR, CDR2 FQNEAQ (reference sequence). The V gene lost 5 bases and the J gene lost 7 bases, with 14 bases spanning the gap. The CDR3 spells CASSLIGGGEAFF. The CDR3 DNA follows: TGTGCCAGCAGCCTAATTGGTGGCGGTGAAGCTTTCTTT. Looking up the rest from reference TRBV7-9 and TRBJ1-1 gives the full variable domain: DTGVSQNPRHKITKRGQNVTFRCDPISEHNRLYWYRQTLGQGPEFLTYFQNEAQLEKSRLLSDRFSAERPKGSFSTLEIQRTEQGDSAMYLCASSLIGGGEAFFGQGTRLTVV.

This clonotype was seen ten or more times. The chain uses TRBV7-2 and TRBJ2-7; D is uncertain. The J call may be incorrect, as the DNA end agrees better with TRBJ2-1. CDR1 is SGHTA and CDR2 is FQGNSA in the germline V gene. This CDR3 is built from 14 residues. Here the CDR3 DNA reads TGTGCCAGCAGCTTAGCGCTGCGTTCCAATGAGCAGTTCTTC. Its translation is CASSLALRSNEQFF.

Regarding this clonotype: A much larger clonotype is one base distant, so this may be a read error. The DNA for the CDR3 is TGTGCCAGCAGCCGAGATGGGAGCTCGAGGGCCTATGGCTACACCTTC. As protein: CASSRDGSSRAYGYTF. V gene TRBV2 combines with J gene TRBJ1-2; D call uncertain. The length of the CDR3 is 16 residues. V gave up 6 bases and J gave up 4 bases, with 21 bases separating them. Germline CDR1 SNHLY, CDR2 FYNNEI.

The chain employs TRBV2 and TRBJ1-5; D is perhaps TRBD1 (5 bases). The CDR3 totals 15 residues. Per the germline V gene, CDR1 is SNHLY and CDR2 is FYNNEI. V shed 6 bases and J shed 7 bases, with 19 bases lying between them. CDR3 protein: CASRNQGSYEQPQHF. The CDR3 DNA reads as TGTGCCAGCAGGAACCAGGGATCCTACGAGCAGCCCCAGCATTTT. Filled out from reference TRBV2 and TRBJ1-5, the complete variable domain reads EPEVTQTPSHQVTQMGQEVILRCVPISNHLYFYWYRQILGQKVEFLVSFYNNEISEKSEIFDDQFSVERPDGSNFTLKIRSTKLEDSAMYFCASRNQGSYEQPQHFGDGTRLSIL.

There are a few counts of this clonotype. The gene calls are TRBV24-1 and TRBJ2-3; 8 bases line up with TRBD2. V was pared by 3 bases and J by 1 base, with 5 bases of the junction left unmatched. Germline V gene data show CDR1 as KGHDR and CDR2 as SFDVKD. The CDR3 loop spans 16 amino acids. DNA of the CDR3: TGTGCCACCAGTGATGAGCGGGAGCTGGGCACAGATACGCAGTATTTT. Its protein product is CATSDERELGTDTQYF.

This clonotype was picked up many times. This chain joins TRBV3-1 and TRBJ2-7; 7 bases are a match to TRBD2. CDR1 and CDR2 (germline): LGHDT, YNNKEL (reference sequence). The CDR3 runs to 14 residues. J gave up 2 bases and V 5 bases, and 6 bases lay outside the gene matches. This CDR3 is CASSSSGFTYEQYF. CDR3 sequence (DNA): TGTGCCAGCAGCAGTAGCGGGTTCACCTACGAGCAGTACTTC.

This clonotype was picked up many times. The chain links TRBV7-9 to TRBJ2-2; D may be TRBD2 (5 bases). The CDR3 sequence is 15 residues long. Germline V lookup: CDR1 SEHNR, CDR2 FQNEAQ (reference sequence). The V gene lost 4 bases and the J gene lost 0 bases, with 9 bases spanning the gap. CDR3 region: CASSWTGSNTGELFF. In DNA, the CDR3 is TGTGCCAGCAGCTGGACTGGATCGAACACCGGGGAGCTGTTTTTT.

The chain is built from TRBV29-1 and TRBJ2-7; 8 bases match TRBD2. Per the germline V gene, CDR1 is SQVTM and CDR2 is ANQGSEA. The CDR3 has 13 residues. V gave up 2 bases and J gave up 6 bases; unmatched junction bases: 6. The CDR3 coding sequence is TGCAGCGTTGAAAGCGGGAGTGGTCTCGAGCAGTACTTC. This sequence encodes CSVESGSGLEQYF.

This clonotype was found many times. The genes are TRBV4-1 and TRBJ1-1; D call uncertain. The germline gives CDR1 MGHRA, CDR2 YSYEKL. The V and J ends lost 0 bases and 1 base respectively, with 9 bases between them. This CDR3 is built from 15 residues. The CDR3 DNA is TGCGCCAGCAGCCAAGATCCGGGGTCGAACACTGAAGCTTTCTTT. Protein: CASSQDPGSNTEAFF.

This chain joins TRBV7-2 and TRBJ2-1; D ambiguous. From germline, CDR1 is SGHTA and CDR2 FQGNSA. Trimming shortened V by 10 bases and J by 6 bases, and 7 bases separated the two germline ends. The CDR3 contains 10 residues. DNA of the CDR3: TGTGCCATGGGCCGCAATGAGCAGTTCTTC. Amino acid sequence: CAMGRNEQFF.

The chain uses TRBV6-6 and TRBJ1-2; the D gene is possibly TRBD1 (5 bases). Germline V lookup: CDR1 MNHNY, CDR2 SVGAGI (reference sequence). The length of the CDR3 is 14 residues. The V and J ends lost 5 bases and 4 bases respectively, with 14 bases between them. The chain's CDR3 is CASSEIYGGYGYTF. CDR3 coding DNA: TGTGCCAGCAGTGAAATTTATGGGGGCTATGGCTACACCTTC.

The V call is TRBV20-1, the J call TRBJ2-7, with 11 bases fitting TRBD2. Trimming at V came to 8 bases and at J to 2 bases, leaving 5 bases not matched to a gene. The CDR3 length is 13 residues. Germline V CDR1 and CDR2: DFQATT, SNEGSKA (reference sequence). CDR3 sequence reads: CSPTGLAAYEQYF. The CDR3, as DNA: TGCAGTCCCACGGGACTAGCGGCCTACGAGCAGTACTTC.

This clonotype has at least ten counts. This chain uses TRBV14 with TRBJ2-2; 11 nucleotides match TRBD2. The CDR3 covers 17 residues. CDR1 and CDR2 (germline): SGHDN, FVKESK. The J segment lost 2 bases and the V segment lost 5 bases, leaving 7 bases of the junction unmatched. The DNA for the CDR3 is TGTGCCAGCAGCTTTTCTAGCGGGAGGACCAACACCGGGGAGCTGTTTTTT. It yields the protein CASSFSSGRTNTGELFF.

This clonotype was observed at least ten times. J is TRBJ1-2 and V is TRBV2, with 12 bases that match TRBD1. Trimming cost V 8 bases and J 8 bases; bases outside gene matches: 6. The CDR3 is 13 amino acids. The germline CDR1 and CDR2 sequences are SNHLY and FYNNEI. The CDR3 spells CASLGQGARGYTF. The CDR3 DNA reads as TGTGCCAGCCTGGGACAGGGGGCTCGAGGCTACACCTTC.

Ten or more counts support this clonotype. This chain joins TRBV27 and TRBJ1-6, with TRBD1 identical over 7 bases. The length of the CDR3 is 16 residues. J lost 15 bases, V lost 5 bases, and 19 bases had no gene match. CDR1 is MNHEY and CDR2 is SMNVEV in the germline V gene (reference sequence). CDR3 nucleotide sequence: TGTGCCAGCAGTCCCGGGACAGATGCGTACGGAATGGACCTCCACTTT. Translating gives CASSPGTDAYGMDLHF.

The chain has TRBV24-1 and TRBJ1-2, with TRBD1 matching over 7 bases. Losses at the gene ends were 7 bases for V and 8 bases for J; bases not matched to a gene: 9. The CDR3 totals 13 residues. Germline V gene lookup returns CDR1 KGHDR and CDR2 SFDVKD. CDR3 protein: CATSAGGLMGYTF. The CDR3 DNA is TGTGCCACCAGCGCAGGGGGGCTTATGGGCTACACCTTC.

The chain carries TRBV6-5 and TRBJ1-5; TRBD1 is a possible D gene (6 bases). The CDR3 is made up of 15 amino acids. Germline CDR1 and CDR2: MNHEY and SVGAGI. Trimming cost V 0 bases and J 7 bases, with 13 bases left between them. The CDR3 loop reads CASSYSPGGAQPQHF. CDR3 coding DNA: TGTGCCAGCAGTTACTCGCCCGGGGGGGCCCAGCCCCAGCATTTT.